Listed below are T cell receptor beta chains from one sample, sequenced in a study of regulatory T cells in long-lasting Graves disease. TCRdb redid the calling of the multiplex PCR reads with MiXCR, one entry per CDR3 protein. The sample shows roughly 320,000 distinct CDR3 sequences, around 17% of them seen only once. These records were also assigned to another study, of T cells in Graves' hyperthyroidism and ophthalmopathy.

Sample: peripheral blood mononuclear cells (PBMCs), taken at new diagnosis, from a patient treated with antithyroid drugs. The receptor source for this set is a man aged 40-49 years with Graves disease. Both conserved end residues are part of each CDR3. D genes are given only for firm matches. The size entry is marked missing in some rows and otherwise reads once, few, many or a size class.

j_call v_call d_call clone_size cdr3_aa cdr3_nt
TRBJ2-5 TRBV18 - many CASSPRSQETQYF TGTGCCAGCTCACCGAGGTCTCAAGAGACCCAGTACTTC
TRBJ2-7 TRBV11-2 - many CASSVGPVYEQYF TGTGCCAGCAGCGTCGGGCCGGTCTACGAGCAGTACTTC
TRBJ1-1 TRBV10-3 - many CAIARQRENTEAFF TGTGCCATCGCCCGACAGAGAGAGAACACTGAAGCTTTCTTT
TRBJ2-7 TRBV20-1 TRBD1 - CSAIPGQGPYEQYF TGCAGTGCTATTCCGGGACAGGGCCCCTACGAGCAGTACTTC
TRBJ2-3 TRBV20-1 TRBD2 many CSASLAGASTDTQYF TGCAGTGCTAGTTTAGCGGGGGCTAGCACAGATACGCAGTATTTT
TRBJ2-1 TRBV28 TRBD1 many CASSYLTGTGNYNEQFF TGTGCCAGCAGTTATCTCACCGGGACAGGGAACTACAATGAGCAGTTCTTC
TRBJ2-1 TRBV28 - many CASSYRDEQFF TGTGCCAGCAGCTACAGGGATGAGCAGTTCTTC
TRBJ2-7 TRBV24-1 - few CATSDSGGPAYEQYF TGTGCCACCAGTGATTCGGGCGGGCCGGCCTACGAGCAGTACTTC
TRBJ2-7 TRBV6-2/TRBV6-3 - many CASSKTGHDAYEQYF TGTGCCAGCAGCAAAACAGGGCATGACGCCTACGAGCAGTACTTC
TRBJ2-3 TRBV2 TRBD2 many CASRANPSGVTDTQYF TGTGCCAGCAGAGCTAACCCTAGCGGGGTCACAGATACGCAGTATTTT
TRBJ1-2 TRBV2 - many CASSGEGPYGYTF TGTGCCAGCAGTGGGGAGGGACCCTATGGCTACACCTTC
TRBJ1-4 TRBV27 - few CASSLSEGVNEKLFF TGTGCCAGCAGTCTCTCAGAGGGGGTGAATGAAAAACTGTTTTTT
TRBJ2-2 TRBV6-5 - many CASSYGRTGELFF TGTGCCAGCAGTTACGGGAGAACCGGGGAGCTGTTTTTT
TRBJ1-5 TRBV11-2 - - CASSPDGYSNQPQHF TGTGCCAGCAGCCCTGACGGGTATAGCAATCAGCCCCAGCATTTT
TRBJ1-2 TRBV5-6 - few CASSPDRFDGYTF TGTGCCAGCAGCCCGGACCGGTTCGATGGCTACACCTTC
TRBJ1-1 TRBV3-1 TRBD1 many CASSPGTGKRNTEAFF TGTGCCAGCAGCCCCGGGACAGGGAAGAGGAACACTGAAGCTTTCTTT
TRBJ2-5 TRBV7-2 - many CASSLRGTRQETQYF TGTGCCAGCAGCCTGCGCGGGACAAGACAAGAGACCCAGTACTTC
TRBJ2-7 TRBV2 - many CASRRTEGGTYEQYF TGTGCCAGCAGACGCACCGAGGGGGGTACTTACGAGCAGTACTTC
TRBJ2-5 TRBV6-5 TRBD2 many CASSYSPPGGEETQYF TGTGCCAGCAGTTACTCTCCCCCCGGGGGGGAAGAGACCCAGTACTTC
TRBJ2-7 TRBV4-2 TRBD1 - CASSRDRAYSYEQYF TGTGCCAGCAGCCGGGACAGGGCTTACTCCTACGAGCAGTACTTC
TRBJ1-2 TRBV9 - few CASSVEWQAYGYTF TGTGCCAGCAGCGTAGAATGGCAGGCCTATGGCTACACCTTC
TRBJ2-7 TRBV6-5 - few CASSYPGDKAHEQYF TGTGCCAGCAGTTACCCGGGAGACAAAGCCCACGAGCAGTACTTC
TRBJ1-3 TRBV5-4 - once CASSLTRDFSGNTIYF TGTGCCAGCAGCTTGACTCGGGACTTCTCTGGAAACACCATATATTTT
TRBJ2-3 TRBV7-3 - - CASSLRGGGGPGDTQYF TGTGCCAGCAGCTTAAGAGGGGGCGGGGGCCCGGGGGATACGCAGTATTTT
TRBJ1-4 TRBV19 - - CASSRPAGPTNEKLFF TGTGCCAGTAGCCGCCCCGCGGGGCCCACTAATGAAAAACTGTTTTTT
TRBJ1-1 TRBV5-1 - many CASSLDAGAITEAFF TGCGCCAGCAGCTTGGATGCTGGGGCAATCACTGAAGCTTTCTTT
TRBJ2-1 TRBV29-1 TRBD2 many CSVGRLAGGLLGEQFF TGCAGCGTTGGGCGACTAGCGGGGGGGCTCTTGGGTGAGCAGTTCTTC
TRBJ2-5 TRBV7-9 - many CASSFLADQETQYF TGTGCCAGCAGCTTTTTAGCGGACCAAGAGACCCAGTACTTC
TRBJ2-2 TRBV7-3 - few CASSQTYPQDPPRAGELFF TGTGCCAGCAGTCAAACATATCCACAAGACCCACCGCGAGCCGGGGAGCTGTTTTTT
TRBJ2-5 TRBV7-2 TRBD2 - CASSLPGAGARFQETQYF TGTGCCAGCAGCCTACCTGGAGCGGGGGCCCGATTCCAAGAGACCCAGTACTTC
TRBJ2-5 TRBV28 - many CASRRPYQETQYF TGTGCCAGCAGGCGGCCATACCAAGAGACCCAGTACTTC
TRBJ1-1 TRBV5-1 - many CASSLEINTEAFF TGCGCCAGCAGCTTGGAGATTAACACTGAAGCTTTCTTT
TRBJ1-6 TRBV12-3/TRBV12-4 - many CASSYRVGVNSPLHF TGTGCCAGCAGCTACAGGGTCGGGGTCAATTCACCCCTCCACTTT
TRBJ2-5 TRBV15 TRBD1 - CATSRDGGQGGETQYF TGTGCCACCAGCAGAGATGGGGGACAGGGAGGAGAGACCCAGTACTTC
TRBJ2-3 TRBV24-1 TRBD2 - CATSKRTSPYTQYF TGTGCCACCTCAAAACGGACTAGCCCATATACGCAGTATTTT
TRBJ2-1 TRBV28 - many CASHRQGGNNEQFF TGTGCCAGCCATCGACAAGGGGGGAACAATGAGCAGTTCTTC
TRBJ2-7 TRBV18 - many CASSPPTLTYEQYF TGTGCCAGCTCACCACCAACACTAACCTACGAGCAGTACTTC
TRBJ1-5 TRBV20-1 TRBD1 - CSASGTANQPQHF TGCAGTGCCAGCGGGACAGCCAATCAGCCCCAGCATTTT
TRBJ2-4 TRBV7-7 - - CASSLGPADIQYF TGTGCCAGCAGCTTGGGCCCTGCTGACATTCAGTACTTC
TRBJ2-3 TRBV2 - few CASSVSGAADTQYF TGTGCCAGCAGTGTAAGCGGCGCCGCAGATACGCAGTATTTT
TRBJ1-2 TRBV6-2/TRBV6-3 TRBD1 many CASSYSQGDYGYTF TGTGCCAGCAGTTATTCACAGGGGGATTATGGCTACACCTTC
TRBJ1-5 TRBV7-2 - many CASSLVQGQPQHF TGTGCCAGCAGCTTAGTACAGGGTCAGCCCCAGCATTTT
TRBJ2-7 TRBV5-4 - few CASTKDSYSYEQYF TGTGCCAGCACGAAGGACAGCTACTCCTACGAGCAGTACTTC
TRBJ2-5 TRBV30 TRBD1 many CAWTRQGVGETQYF TGTGCCTGGACGCGGCAGGGGGTAGGAGAGACCCAGTACTTC
TRBJ1-2 TRBV4-2 - - CASSQVSGIPGYTF TGTGCCAGCAGCCAAGTTTCAGGGATCCCTGGCTACACCTTC
TRBJ2-5 TRBV5-1 TRBD2 many CASSFEGGETQYF TGCGCCAGCAGCTTCGAGGGAGGGGAGACCCAGTACTTC
TRBJ1-2 TRBV3-1 - many CASSTFQGRKNGYTF TGTGCCAGCAGTACGTTCCAGGGACGAAAGAATGGCTACACCTTC
TRBJ2-1 TRBV7-2 TRBD1 few CASSAYRGHYNEQFF TGTGCCAGCAGCGCCTACAGGGGCCACTACAATGAGCAGTTCTTC
TRBJ1-1 TRBV30 - once CAWRARKMNTEAFF TGTGCCTGGAGGGCACGGAAGATGAACACTGAAGCTTTCTTT
TRBJ1-1 TRBV14 TRBD1 many CASSPKGQTTNTEAFF TGTGCCAGCAGCCCGAAGGGACAGACAACGAACACTGAAGCTTTCTTT
TRBJ1-6 TRBV14 - few CASSHEYNSPLHF TGTGCCAGCAGCCATGAATATAATTCACCCCTCCACTTT
TRBJ1-2 TRBV9 - many CASSGVSGHYGYTF TGTGCCAGCAGCGGCGTTTCTGGACACTATGGCTACACCTTC
TRBJ2-3 TRBV3-1 - - CASSQGGPPDTQYF TGTGCCAGCAGTCAGGGGGGGCCCCCGGATACGCAGTATTTT